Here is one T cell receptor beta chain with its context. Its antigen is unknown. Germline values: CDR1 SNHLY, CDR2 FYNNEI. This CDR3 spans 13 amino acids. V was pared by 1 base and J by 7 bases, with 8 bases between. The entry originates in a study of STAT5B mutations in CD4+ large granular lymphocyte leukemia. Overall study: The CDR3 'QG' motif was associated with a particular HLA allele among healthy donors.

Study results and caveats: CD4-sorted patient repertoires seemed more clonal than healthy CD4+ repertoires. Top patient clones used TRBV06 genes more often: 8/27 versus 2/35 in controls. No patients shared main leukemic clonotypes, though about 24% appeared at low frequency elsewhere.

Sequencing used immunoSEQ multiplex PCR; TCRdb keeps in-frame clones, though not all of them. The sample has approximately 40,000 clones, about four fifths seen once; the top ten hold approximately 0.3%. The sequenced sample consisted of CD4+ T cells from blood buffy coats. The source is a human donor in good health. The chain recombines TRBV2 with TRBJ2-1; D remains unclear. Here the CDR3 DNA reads TGTGCCAGCAGTGAAGAAACGTGGAATGAGCAGTTCTTC. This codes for CASSEETWNEQFF.